Detailed here is one T cell receptor beta chain. The antigen remains undetermined. This sample stems from a study of cytomegalovirus exposure and HLA in healthy donors. Produced via immunoSEQ multiplex PCR; TCRdb's table is partial and in-frame only. In the table there are under 200,000 clones, around 96% of which are singletons. Germline lookup yields CDR1 SGHTA and CDR2 FQGTGA. Trimming cost V 5 bases and J 3 bases, with 18 bases left between them. The CDR3 has 16 amino acids. Findings and limits, study-wide: Listed as cytomegalovirus-associated were 150 to 200 TCR beta chains.

The sample comprised PBMCs. The receptor was isolated from a woman in her late teens or twenties in good health and CMV-seronegative. The chain uses TRBV7-3 and TRBJ2-3; D perhaps matches TRBD1 (6 bases). CDR3 DNA: TGTGCCAGCAGCCCACAAGTGGGGGCTAGTACAGATACGCAGTATTTT. It yields the protein CASSPQVGASTDTQYF.